The 20 T cell receptor beta chains below come from one sample, sequenced in a study of blood T cell repertoires in COVID-19. Sequencing was performed with immunoSEQ multiplex PCR; in TCRdb, only in-frame clones are kept and a portion is missing. The table includes fewer than 100,000 clones, about nine tenths detected once. Material: peripheral blood. All receptors derive from a woman at least 80 years old with acute or convalescent COVID-19.

The chain couples TRBV7-8 to TRBJ1-6; a possible D gene is TRBD1 (6 bases). Germline V gene data show CDR1 as SGHVS and CDR2 as FQNEAQ. This CDR3 comprises 18 residues. The V gene lost 5 bases and the J gene lost 1 base, with 18 bases spanning the gap. CDR3: CASSDPQGQGSYNSPLHF. Written as DNA, the CDR3 is TGTGCCAGCAGCGACCCCCAGGGCCAGGGGTCCTATAATTCACCCCTCCACTTT.

V usage is TRBV6-5 and J usage is TRBJ2-7; 10 nucleotides align to TRBD1. V gave up 6 bases and J gave up 3 bases; unmatched junction bases: 8. Germline CDR1 and CDR2: MNHEY and SVGAGI. This CDR3 comprises 15 residues. For the CDR3, the DNA is TGTGCCAGCAGGCGTGGGACAGGGGAATTCTACGAGCAGTACTTC. This sequence encodes CASRRGTGEFYEQYF.

The chain couples TRBV28 to TRBJ1-1, with TRBD1 matching over 8 bases. The length of the CDR3 is 12 residues. V lost 7 bases and J lost 8; bases outside the gene matches: 6. Germline assignment: CDR1 MDHEN and CDR2 SYDVKM. In DNA, the CDR3 is TGTGCCAGCACACAGGGGGAAGAGGAAGCTTTCTTT. Translating it yields CASTQGEEEAFF.

The count of this clone is one. This chain links TRBV2 with TRBJ1-1; possible D gene TRBD1, 6 bases. The CDR3 has 15 amino acids. Per the germline V gene, CDR1 is SNHLY and CDR2 is FYNNEI. The germline V and J ends were trimmed by 5 bases and 1 base, with 14 bases remaining between them. CDR3: CASSIQGLSNTEAFF. DNA of the CDR3: TGTGCCAGCAGTATACAGGGTCTATCGAACACTGAAGCTTTCTTT.

This chain connects TRBV28 to TRBJ2-7; a possible D gene is TRBD1 (6 bases). Germline CDR1 and CDR2: MDHEN and SYDVKM. Trimming took 3 bases from V and 7 from J, leaving 13 bases between them. This CDR3 has 13 residues. CDR3 loop: CASSFPQGREQYF. The CDR3 DNA is TGTGCCAGCAGTTTTCCTCAGGGGCGGGAGCAGTACTTC.

The J gene is TRBJ1-1, the V gene TRBV5-1; 8 bases line up with TRBD1. Germline V gene data show CDR1 as SGHRS and CDR2 as YFSETQ. V lost 4 bases, J lost 7 bases, and 12 bases stayed unmatched. This CDR3 spans 15 amino acids. The CDR3 bases are TGCGCCAGCAGCATATTACAGGGGGGAATGGGTGAAGCTTTCTTT. Its translation: CASSILQGGMGEAFF. The complete variable domain, with remaining parts taken from reference TRBV5-1 and TRBJ1-1, reads KAGVTQTPRYLIKTRGQQVTLSCSPISGHRSVSWYQQTPGQGLQFLFEYFSETQRNKGNFPGRFSGRQFSNSRSEMNVSTLELGDSALYLCASSILQGGMGEAFFGQGTRLTVV.

This clone has more than one count but fewer than ten. The V gene is TRBV2, the J gene TRBJ1-5; D is unclear. CDR1 and CDR2 from the germline V gene are SNHLY and FYNNEI. CDR3 size: 12 residues. V lost 3 bases and J lost 6, with 6 bases in between. The CDR3 loop is CASSDVPQPQHF. The CDR3 DNA reads as TGTGCCAGCAGTGACGTCCCTCAGCCCCAGCATTTT.

V gene TRBV28 combines with J gene TRBJ1-5; 7 positions match TRBD1. Germline values: CDR1 MDHEN, CDR2 SYDVKM. The trim removed 6 bases at V and 4 bases at J, leaving 6 bases unmatched. The CDR3 sequence is 14 residues long. The CDR3 nucleotides are TGTGCCAGCAGACTCGGACAGGAAAATCAGCCCCAGCATTTT. Protein: CASRLGQENQPQHF.

The gene calls are TRBV7-9 and TRBJ1-6; weak D call: TRBD1 (5 bases). The germline V gene encodes CDR1 SEHNR and CDR2 FQNEAQ (reference sequence). V lost 1 base and J 10 bases, leaving 14 bases between the germline ends. CDR3 length: 15 residues. In DNA, the CDR3 is TGTGCCAGCAGCTTAGGGCAGGGTGAGAACTCACCCCTCCACTTT. This codes for CASSLGQGENSPLHF.

This clone was observed a single time. V is TRBV9 and J is TRBJ2-1; 8 bases match TRBD2. CDR1 and CDR2 (germline): SGDLS, YYNGEE. V was clipped by 3 bases and J by 7 bases; unmatched bases: 9. The CDR3 has 15 residues. CDR3 region: CASSARPGGGNEQFF. The CDR3 DNA follows: TGTGCCAGCAGCGCCCGTCCCGGGGGGGGGAATGAGCAGTTCTTC.

The gene calls are TRBV5-1 and TRBJ1-4; TRBD1 matches at 7 bases. With V trimmed by 1 base and J by 2 bases, 2 bases remained unmatched. The CDR3 is 15 residues long. Germline V lookup: CDR1 SGHRS, CDR2 YFSETQ. CDR3 protein: CASSLSGGTNEKLFF. The CDR3 DNA follows: TGCGCCAGCAGCTTGTCAGGGGGGACTAATGAAAAACTGTTTTTT.

J is TRBJ2-1 and V is TRBV4-1; D ambiguous. The length of the CDR3 is 13 residues. Between the trimmed V and J ends, which lost 1 base and 9 bases, there was a span of 10 bases. Germline assignment: CDR1 MGHRA and CDR2 YSYEKL. CDR3 nucleotide sequence: TGCGCCAGCAGCCAAGTTTCCGGGTTTGAGCAGTTCTTC. Amino acid sequence: CASSQVSGFEQFF.

A note on this clone: A read error may account for a junction end that differs from germline. This rearrangement joins TRBV7-2 to TRBJ1-1; 7 nucleotides line up with TRBD1. Per the germline V gene, CDR1 is SGHTA and CDR2 is FQGNSA. The CDR3 extends over 14 amino acids. The CDR3 loop reads CASSLAPYRGRAFF. CDR3 DNA: TGTGCCAGCAGCCTAGCTCCCTACAGGGGCCGAGCTTTCTTT.

The chain joins TRBV28 to TRBJ2-5; 9 bases are shared with TRBD1. Germline CDR1 is MDHEN and CDR2 is SYDVKM. The CDR3 contains 17 residues. V dropped 6 bases and J dropped 5; count of bases not matched to a gene: 16. The CDR3: CASSQDRGGGGFETQYF. Written as DNA, the CDR3 is TGTGCCAGCAGCCAGGACAGGGGCGGGGGTGGTTTCGAGACCCAGTACTTC.

Written as DNA, the CDR3 is TGTGCCAGCAGTTTTGGACAGGGCAATCAGCCCCAGCATTTT. This encodes CASSFGQGNQPQHF. J is TRBJ1-5 and V is TRBV6-6; 7 positions match TRBD1. Trimming took 4 bases from V and 2 from J; bases not matched to a gene: 2. Germline V lookup: CDR1 MNHNY, CDR2 SVGAGI (reference sequence). The CDR3 totals 14 residues.

V gene TRBV5-4 combines with J gene TRBJ2-3; the match to TRBD2 covers 7 bases. This CDR3 is 14 amino acids long. With V trimmed by 5 bases and J by 2 bases, 5 bases remained unmatched. The germline CDR1 and CDR2 sequences are SGHNT and YYREEE (reference sequence). The CDR3 region is CASSLADLTDTQYF. The CDR3 DNA follows: TGTGCCAGCAGTCTAGCGGACCTCACAGATACGCAGTATTTT.

Comments on this clone: At one end the junction does not follow the germline gene, possibly because of a read error. The V call is TRBV7-2, the J call TRBJ2-7; perhaps TRBD2 as D (7 bases). CDR3 length: 13 residues. Germline CDR1 SGHTA, CDR2 FQGNSA. CDR3 DNA: TGTGCCAGCAGCACTGGGGGGGCGCCACCTCGGCAGTTC. Its protein is CASSTGGAPPRQF. Variable domain in full (rest from reference TRBV7-2 and TRBJ2-7): GAGVSQSPSNKVTEKGKDVELRCDPISGHTALYWYRQSLGQGLEFLIYFQGNSAPDKSGLPSDRFSAERTGGSVSTLTIQRTQQEDSAVYLCASSTGGAPPRQFGPGTRLTVT.

The chain joins TRBV7-2 to TRBJ1-5; 9 bases are a match to TRBD1. The trim removed 3 bases at V and 5 bases at J, leaving 5 bases unmatched. CDR1 and CDR2 from the germline V gene are SGHTA and FQGNSA. CDR3 length: 15 residues. The CDR3 bases are TGTGCCAGCAGCTTGGGACAGGGAGCGGATCAGCCCCAGCATTTT. As protein: CASSLGQGADQPQHF. Filled out from reference TRBV7-2 and TRBJ1-5, the complete variable domain reads GAGVSQSPSNKVTEKGKDVELRCDPISGHTALYWYRQSLGQGLEFLIYFQGNSAPDKSGLPSDRFSAERTGGSVSTLTIQRTQQEDSAVYLCASSLGQGADQPQHFGDGTRLSIL.

The J gene is TRBJ2-2, the V gene TRBV5-1; 9 nucleotides line up with TRBD2. CDR1 and CDR2 from the germline V gene are SGHRS and YFSETQ. V lost 4 bases and J lost 2; bases outside the gene matches: 9. The CDR3 contains 17 residues. DNA of the CDR3: TGCGCCAGCAGCGCGCTAGCGGGAACTAGAAACACCGGGGAGCTGTTTTTT. Amino acid sequence: CASSALAGTRNTGELFF.

The CDR3 DNA is TGTGCCAGCAGCCAAGGGGCCGGACAGGGGTGGAATGGCTACACCTTC. Translating it yields CASSQGAGQGWNGYTF. This chain connects TRBV3-1 (or the pseudogene TRBV3-2) to TRBJ1-2; 9 bases line up with TRBD1. V lost 1 base to trimming and J lost 6 bases; unmatched junction nucleotides: 9. Germline CDR1 LGHDT, CDR2 YNNKEL (reference sequence). This CDR3 spans 16 amino acids.